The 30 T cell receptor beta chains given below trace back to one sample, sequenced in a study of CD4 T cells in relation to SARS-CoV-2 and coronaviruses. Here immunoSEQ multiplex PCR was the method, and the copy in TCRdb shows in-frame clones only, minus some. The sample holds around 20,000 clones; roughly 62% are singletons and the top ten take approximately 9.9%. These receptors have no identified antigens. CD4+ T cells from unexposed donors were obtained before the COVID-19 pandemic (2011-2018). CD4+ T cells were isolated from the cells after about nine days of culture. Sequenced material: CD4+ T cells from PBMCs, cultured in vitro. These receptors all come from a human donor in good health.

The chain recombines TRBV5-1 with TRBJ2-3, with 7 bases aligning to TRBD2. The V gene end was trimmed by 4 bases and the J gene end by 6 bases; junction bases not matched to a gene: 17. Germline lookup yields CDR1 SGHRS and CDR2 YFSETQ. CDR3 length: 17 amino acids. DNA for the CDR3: TGCGCCAGCAGCCGGGAGCGGGGCCGGGACCTCCGGGATACGCAGTATTTT. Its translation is CASSRERGRDLRDTQYF.

The CDR3 region is CASSSLRGINQPQHF. CDR3 bases: TGTGCCAGCAGTTCCCTCAGGGGGATCAATCAGCCCCAGCATTTT. The rearrangement joins TRBV27 to TRBJ1-5, with 7 positions matching TRBD1. From germline, CDR1 is MNHEY and CDR2 SMNVEV (reference sequence). With 4 bases clipped from V and 3 bases from J, the junction kept 6 bases outside the gene matches. The CDR3 loop spans 15 amino acids.

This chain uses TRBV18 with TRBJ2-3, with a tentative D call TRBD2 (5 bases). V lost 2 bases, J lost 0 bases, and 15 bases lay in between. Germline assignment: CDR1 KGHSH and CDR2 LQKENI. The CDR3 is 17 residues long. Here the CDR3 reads CASSPTLGGSSTDTQYF. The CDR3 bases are TGTGCCAGCTCACCAACTCTAGGAGGTTCTAGCACAGATACGCAGTATTTT.

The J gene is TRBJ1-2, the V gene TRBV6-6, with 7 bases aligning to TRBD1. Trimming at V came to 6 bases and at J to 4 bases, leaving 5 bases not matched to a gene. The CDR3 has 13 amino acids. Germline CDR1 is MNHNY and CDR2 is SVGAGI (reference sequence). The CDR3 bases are TGTGCCAGCAGCCCGGGACAGACCTATGGCTACACCTTC. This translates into CASSPGQTYGYTF.

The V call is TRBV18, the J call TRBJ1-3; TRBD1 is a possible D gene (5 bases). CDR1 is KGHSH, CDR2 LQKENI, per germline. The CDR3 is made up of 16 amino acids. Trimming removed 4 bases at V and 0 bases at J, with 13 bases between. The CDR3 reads CASSLGRGSSGNTIYF. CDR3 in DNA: TGTGCCAGCTCACTCGGACGGGGGAGCTCTGGAAACACCATATATTTT.

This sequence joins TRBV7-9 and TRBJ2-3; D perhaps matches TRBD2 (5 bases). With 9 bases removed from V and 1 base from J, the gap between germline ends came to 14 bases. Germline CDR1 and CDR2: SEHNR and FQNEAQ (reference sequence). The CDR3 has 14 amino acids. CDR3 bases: TGTGCCAGTGGTAACGGGATCGGCACAGATACGCAGTATTTT. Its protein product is CASGNGIGTDTQYF.

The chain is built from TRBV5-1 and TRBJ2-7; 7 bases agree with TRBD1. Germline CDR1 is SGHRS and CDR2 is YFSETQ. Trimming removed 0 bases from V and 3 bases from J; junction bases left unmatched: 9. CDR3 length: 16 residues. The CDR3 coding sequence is TGCGCCAGCAGCTTGGAGACAGGGAACTATCTCTACGAGCAGTACTTC. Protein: CASSLETGNYLYEQYF. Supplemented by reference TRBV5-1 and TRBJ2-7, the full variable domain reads KAGVTQTPRYLIKTRGQQVTLSCSPISGHRSVSWYQQTPGQGLQFLFEYFSETQRNKGNFPGRFSGRQFSNSRSEMNVSTLELGDSALYLCASSLETGNYLYEQYFGPGTRLTVT.

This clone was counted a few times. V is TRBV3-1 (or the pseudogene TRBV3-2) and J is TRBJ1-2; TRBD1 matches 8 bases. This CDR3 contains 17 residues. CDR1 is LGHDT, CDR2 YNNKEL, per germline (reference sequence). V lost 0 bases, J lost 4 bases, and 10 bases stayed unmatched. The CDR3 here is CASSQDWQGAAFYGYTF. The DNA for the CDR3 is TGTGCCAGCAGCCAAGATTGGCAGGGGGCTGCTTTCTATGGCTACACCTTC.

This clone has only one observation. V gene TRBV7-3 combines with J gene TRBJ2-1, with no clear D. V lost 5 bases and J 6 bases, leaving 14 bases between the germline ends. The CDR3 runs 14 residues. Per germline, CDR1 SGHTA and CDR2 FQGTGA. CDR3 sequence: CASSPRLSGNEQFF. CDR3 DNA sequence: TGTGCCAGCAGCCCGCGTTTGTCGGGCAATGAGCAGTTCTTC.

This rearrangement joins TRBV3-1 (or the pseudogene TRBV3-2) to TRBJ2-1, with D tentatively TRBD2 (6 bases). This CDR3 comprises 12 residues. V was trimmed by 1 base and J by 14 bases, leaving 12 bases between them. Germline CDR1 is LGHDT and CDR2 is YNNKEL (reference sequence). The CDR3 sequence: CASSQGWREEFF. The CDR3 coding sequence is TGTGCCAGCAGCCAAGGGTGGAGGGAGGAGTTCTTC.

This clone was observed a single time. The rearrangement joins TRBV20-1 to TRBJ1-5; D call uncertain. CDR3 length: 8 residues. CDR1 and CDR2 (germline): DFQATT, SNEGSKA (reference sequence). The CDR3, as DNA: TGCACTCGACAGCCCCAGCATTTT. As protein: CTRQPQHF.

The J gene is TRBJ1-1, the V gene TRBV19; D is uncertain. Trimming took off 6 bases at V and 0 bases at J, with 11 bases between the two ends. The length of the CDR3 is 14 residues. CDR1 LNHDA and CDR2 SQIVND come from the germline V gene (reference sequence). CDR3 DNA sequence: TGTGCCAGTAGCCTTGACGGAATGAACACTGAAGCTTTCTTT. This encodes CASSLDGMNTEAFF.

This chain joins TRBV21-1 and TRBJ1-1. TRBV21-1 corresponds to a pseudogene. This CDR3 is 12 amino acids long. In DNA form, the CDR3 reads TGTGCCAGCAGCCCCCAGGGGGGGGGAGCTTTCTTT. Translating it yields CASSPQGGGAFF.

The CDR3 sequence is CASSLAGQDKRDTQYF. The CDR3 DNA is TGCGCCAGCAGCTTGGCGGGACAGGACAAAAGAGATACGCAGTATTTT. The chain couples TRBV5-1 to TRBJ2-3; 8 bases agree with TRBD1. The CDR3 runs to 16 residues. Losses at the gene ends were 0 bases for V and 5 bases for J; bases not matched to a gene: 8. Germline CDR1 reads SGHRS; CDR2 reads YFSETQ.

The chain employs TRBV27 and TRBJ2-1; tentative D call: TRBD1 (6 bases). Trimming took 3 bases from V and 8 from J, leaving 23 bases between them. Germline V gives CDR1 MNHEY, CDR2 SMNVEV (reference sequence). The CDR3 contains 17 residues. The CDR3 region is CASSFLLIGGRIDEQFF. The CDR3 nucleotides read TGTGCCAGCAGTTTTTTACTGATAGGGGGTAGGATCGATGAGCAGTTCTTC.

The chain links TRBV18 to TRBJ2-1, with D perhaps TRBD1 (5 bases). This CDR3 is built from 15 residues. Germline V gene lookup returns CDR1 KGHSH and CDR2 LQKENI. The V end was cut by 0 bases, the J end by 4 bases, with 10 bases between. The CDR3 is CASSPPRTPYNEQFF. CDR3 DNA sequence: TGTGCCAGCTCACCACCGAGGACACCATACAATGAGCAGTTCTTC. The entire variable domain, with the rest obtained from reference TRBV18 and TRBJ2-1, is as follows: NAGVMQNPRHLVRRRGQEARLRCSPMKGHSHVYWYRQLPEEGLKFMVYLQKENIIDESGMPKERFSAEFPKEGPSILRIQQVVRGDSAAYFCASSPPRTPYNEQFFGPGTRLTVL.

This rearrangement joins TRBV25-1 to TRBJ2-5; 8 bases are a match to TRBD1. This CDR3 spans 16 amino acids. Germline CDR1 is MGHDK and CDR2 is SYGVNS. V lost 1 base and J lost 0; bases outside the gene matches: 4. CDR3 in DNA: TGTGCCAGCAGTGAATCCGGGACAGGACACCAAGAGACCCAGTACTTC. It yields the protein CASSESGTGHQETQYF.

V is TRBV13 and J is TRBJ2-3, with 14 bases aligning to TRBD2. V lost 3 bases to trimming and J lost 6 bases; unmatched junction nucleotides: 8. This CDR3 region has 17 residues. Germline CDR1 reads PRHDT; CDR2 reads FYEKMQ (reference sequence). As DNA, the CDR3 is TGTGCCAGCAGCTTCCTGGGACTAGCGGGGGTCTTGGATACGCAGTATTTT. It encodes CASSFLGLAGVLDTQYF. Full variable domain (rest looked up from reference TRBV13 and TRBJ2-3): AAGVIQSPRHLIKEKRETATLKCYPIPRHDTVYWYQQGPGQDPQFLISFYEKMQSDKGSIPDRFSAQQFSDYHSELNMSSLELGDSALYFCASSFLGLAGVLDTQYFGPGTRLTVL.

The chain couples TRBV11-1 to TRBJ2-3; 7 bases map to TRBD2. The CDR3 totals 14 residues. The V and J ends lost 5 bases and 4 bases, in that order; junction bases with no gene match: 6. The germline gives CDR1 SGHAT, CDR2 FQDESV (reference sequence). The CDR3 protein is CASSPGLVADTQYF. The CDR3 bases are TGTGCCAGCAGCCCAGGACTAGTGGCAGATACGCAGTATTTT.

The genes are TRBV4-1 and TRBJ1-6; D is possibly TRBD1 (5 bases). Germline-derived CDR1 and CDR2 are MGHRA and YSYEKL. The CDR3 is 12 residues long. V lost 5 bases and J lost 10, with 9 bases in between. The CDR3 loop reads CASSLGVSPLHF. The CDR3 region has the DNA TGCGCCAGCAGCTTGGGGGTCTCACCCCTCCACTTT.

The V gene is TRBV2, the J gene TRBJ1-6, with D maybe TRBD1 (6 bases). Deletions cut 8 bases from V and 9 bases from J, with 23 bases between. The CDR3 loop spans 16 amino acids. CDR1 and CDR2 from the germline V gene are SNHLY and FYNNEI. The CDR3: CASGTQGIGGGSPLHF. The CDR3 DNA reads TGTGCCAGCGGAACCCAGGGGATCGGCGGCGGTTCACCCCTCCACTTT.

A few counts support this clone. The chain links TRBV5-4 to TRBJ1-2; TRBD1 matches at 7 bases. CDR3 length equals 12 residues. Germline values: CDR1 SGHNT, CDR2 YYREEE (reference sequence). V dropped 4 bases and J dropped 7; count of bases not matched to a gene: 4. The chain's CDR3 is CASSPRQGGYTF. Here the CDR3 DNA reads TGTGCCAGCAGCCCCAGACAGGGTGGCTACACCTTC.

The CDR3 coding sequence is TGTGCCAGCAGCCAAGTCCATGGGCCGGGGGCCGATGAGCAGTTCTTC. As protein: CASSQVHGPGADEQFF. The chain uses TRBV3-1 (or the pseudogene TRBV3-2) and TRBJ2-1; D is perhaps TRBD1 or TRBD2 (6 bases each). This CDR3 comprises 16 residues. Germline V gene sequence: CDR1 LGHDT, CDR2 YNNKEL (reference sequence). The ends were cut back, 1 base at V and 8 bases at J, with 18 bases in the middle.

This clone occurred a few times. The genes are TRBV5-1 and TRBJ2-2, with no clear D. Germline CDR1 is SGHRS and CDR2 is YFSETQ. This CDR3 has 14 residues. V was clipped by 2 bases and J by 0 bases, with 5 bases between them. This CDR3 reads CASSFGPNTGELFF. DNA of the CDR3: TGCGCCAGCAGCTTCGGTCCGAACACCGGGGAGCTGTTTTTT.

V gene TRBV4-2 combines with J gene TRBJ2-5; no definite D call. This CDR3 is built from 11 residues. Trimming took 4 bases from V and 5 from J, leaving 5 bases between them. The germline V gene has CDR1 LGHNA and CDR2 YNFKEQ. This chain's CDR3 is CASSLGETQYF. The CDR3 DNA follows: TGTGCCAGCAGCCTCGGGGAGACCCAGTACTTC.

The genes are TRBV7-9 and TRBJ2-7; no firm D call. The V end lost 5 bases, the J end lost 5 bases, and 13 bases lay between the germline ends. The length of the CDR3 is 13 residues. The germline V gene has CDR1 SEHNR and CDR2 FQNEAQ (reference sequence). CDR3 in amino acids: CASSTSGRNEQYF. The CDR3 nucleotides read TGTGCCAGCAGCACTTCGGGTCGAAACGAGCAGTACTTC.

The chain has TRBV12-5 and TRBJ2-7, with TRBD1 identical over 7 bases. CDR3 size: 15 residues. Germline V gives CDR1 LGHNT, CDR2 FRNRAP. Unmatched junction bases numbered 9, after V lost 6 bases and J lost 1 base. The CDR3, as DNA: TGTGCTAGTGGACCGCAAAACAGGGGTTCCTACGAGCAGTACTTC. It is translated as CASGPQNRGSYEQYF.

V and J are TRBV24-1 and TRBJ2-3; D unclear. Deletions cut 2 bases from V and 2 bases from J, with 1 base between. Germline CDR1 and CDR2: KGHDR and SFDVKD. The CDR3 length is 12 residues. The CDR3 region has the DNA TGTGCCACCAGTGATTACACAGATACGCAGTATTTT. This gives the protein CATSDYTDTQYF.

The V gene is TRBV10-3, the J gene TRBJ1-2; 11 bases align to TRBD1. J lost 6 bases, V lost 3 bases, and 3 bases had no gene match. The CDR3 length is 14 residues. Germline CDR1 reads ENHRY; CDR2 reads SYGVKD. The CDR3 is CAISEGQGADGYTF. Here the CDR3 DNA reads TGTGCCATCAGTGAAGGACAGGGGGCGGATGGCTACACCTTC.

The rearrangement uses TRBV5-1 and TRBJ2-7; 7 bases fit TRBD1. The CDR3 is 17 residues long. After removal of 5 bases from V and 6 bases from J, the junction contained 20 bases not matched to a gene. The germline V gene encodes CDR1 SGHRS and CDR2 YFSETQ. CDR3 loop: CASSRTGVPRDTGEQYF. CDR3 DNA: TGCGCCAGCAGTCGCACAGGGGTGCCACGGGACACGGGCGAGCAGTACTTC.